This T cell receptor (beta chain) was identified during a study of T-cell reconstitution after alpha-beta-depleted transplantation in children. Points from the study as a whole: After transplant, at about two months, alpha-beta T cells were reportedly derived from several hundred expanded graft clones. Newly made T cells mostly supplied T-cell counts and diversity one year after transplant. Day-60 TCRbeta diversity that was high in some patients was derived from surviving recipient T cells and thymic progenitors.

Unique molecular identifiers were incorporated during preparation of the TCRbeta library. Using its own MiXCR run on the PCR reads, TCRdb lists one record per CDR3 protein. The sample includes approximately 47,000 distinct CDR3 sequences, around 50% of them seen just once. Remarks on this clonotype: What it binds is unknown.

Germline V CDR1 and CDR2: ENHRY, SYGVKD. V was clipped by 6 bases and J by 3 bases, with 14 bases between them. The CDR3 runs to 15 residues. This TCR derives from a boy under two years old with SCID, due to receive a stem cell transplant. The specimen was peripheral blood, collected before TCRalphabeta/CD19-depleted stem cell transplant. The chain employs TRBV10-3 and TRBJ2-2; TRBD2 is a possible D gene (7 bases). The CDR3 sequence is CAISRREGDTGELFF. For the CDR3, the DNA is TGTGCCATCAGCCGGAGGGAGGGGGACACCGGGGAGCTGTTTTTT.